Below are 19 T cell receptor beta chains sequenced from a single sample in a study of cytomegalovirus exposure and HLA in healthy donors. The PCR used 60 Vbeta and 13 Jbeta primers. Sequencing was performed with immunoSEQ multiplex PCR; in TCRdb, only in-frame clones are kept and a portion is missing. The sample includes around 100,000 clones, roughly 68% of them seen just once. Material: PBMCs. The receptors shown here come from a man aged 30-40 years in good health and CMV-seropositive.

Regarding this clone: Germline and junction disagree at one end, which may indicate a read error. The chain uses TRBV7-9 and TRBJ1-1; D ambiguous. CDR3 length equals 15 residues. In germline, CDR1 is SEHNR, CDR2 FQNEAQ (reference sequence). The CDR3 DNA is TGTTCCAGCAGCTTTAATGAGGGCCGGAACACTGAAGCTTTCTTT. This gives the protein CSSSFNEGRNTEAFF.

Here the CDR3 reads CASSQLHGTVYGYTF. CDR3 nucleotides: TGCGCCAGCAGCCAACTACACGGGACAGTCTATGGCTACACCTTC. This sequence joins TRBV4-1 and TRBJ1-2; 7 bases are a match to TRBD1. The CDR3 loop spans 15 amino acids. V trimming: 2 bases; J trimming: 4 bases; junction bases outside the gene matches: 7. Germline CDR1 and CDR2: MGHRA and YSYEKL.

The chain uses TRBV5-1 and TRBJ1-2; 9 bases are shared with TRBD1. In germline, CDR1 is SGHRS, CDR2 YFSETQ. J gave up 8 bases and V 3 bases, and 5 bases lay outside the gene matches. This CDR3 has 13 residues. CDR3 residues: CASSWGQGDGYTF. CDR3 bases: TGCGCCAGCAGCTGGGGACAGGGTGACGGCTACACCTTC. The variable domain in full, with the rest retrieved from reference TRBV5-1 and TRBJ1-2, is KAGVTQTPRYLIKTRGQQVTLSCSPISGHRSVSWYQQTPGQGLQFLFEYFSETQRNKGNFPGRFSGRQFSNSRSEMNVSTLELGDSALYLCASSWGQGDGYTFGSGTRLTVV.

The chain is built from TRBV9 and TRBJ2-5; D is unresolved. Trimming pared 0 bases from V and 2 bases from J, leaving 11 bases between. Germline V lookup: CDR1 SGDLS, CDR2 YYNGEE. CDR3 length: 15 residues. The CDR3 coding sequence is TGTGCCAGCAGCGTAGGGATCAGGTTTCAAGAGACCCAGTACTTC. Translation gives CASSVGIRFQETQYF.

This sequence joins TRBV5-1 and TRBJ2-3, with TRBD2 identical over 7 bases. Germline V CDR1 and CDR2: SGHRS, YFSETQ. After removal of 4 bases from V and 6 bases from J, the junction contained 8 bases not matched to a gene. This CDR3 is built from 14 residues. The CDR3, as DNA: TGCGCCAGCAGCCCCGGAGCGGGATCGGATACGCAGTATTTT. It specifies CASSPGAGSDTQYF. The variable domain in full, with the rest retrieved from reference TRBV5-1 and TRBJ2-3, is KAGVTQTPRYLIKTRGQQVTLSCSPISGHRSVSWYQQTPGQGLQFLFEYFSETQRNKGNFPGRFSGRQFSNSRSEMNVSTLELGDSALYLCASSPGAGSDTQYFGPGTRLTVL.

The gene calls are TRBV11-2 and TRBJ2-3; D unresolved. Per the germline V gene, CDR1 is SGHAT and CDR2 is FQNNGV. The V and J ends lost 8 bases and 6 bases respectively, with 9 bases between them. The CDR3 consists of 11 residues. Written as DNA, the CDR3 is TGTGCCAGCCTAATTCGGGATACGCAGTATTTT. This gives the protein CASLIRDTQYF. Combining the CDR3 with reference TRBV11-2 and TRBJ2-3 gives the whole variable domain EAGVAQSPRYKIIEKRQSVAFWCNPISGHATLYWYQQILGQGPKLLIQFQNNGVVDDSQLPKDRFSAERLKGVDSTLKIQPAKLEDSAVYLCASLIRDTQYFGPGTRLTVL.

This chain joins TRBV9 and TRBJ2-4; 10 nucleotides agree with TRBD1. The CDR3 spans 17 residues. The V segment lost 3 bases and the J segment 0 bases; nucleotides outside the gene matches: 6. The germline gives CDR1 SGDLS, CDR2 YYNGEE. For the CDR3, the DNA is TGTGCCAGCAGCGCCGGGACAGGGGAGTCAGCCAAAAACATTCAGTACTTC. Its protein product is CASSAGTGESAKNIQYF.

The J gene is TRBJ2-2, the V gene TRBV29-1; no definite D call. CDR1 is SQVTM and CDR2 is ANQGSEA in the germline V gene. The V end was cut by 0 bases, the J end by 5 bases, with 4 bases between. The CDR3 runs 12 residues. The CDR3, as DNA: TGCAGCGTTGAAGATCCAACCGGGGAGCTGTTTTTT. Amino acids: CSVEDPTGELFF.

This clone was detected only once. This chain links TRBV21-1 with TRBJ1-1. TRBV21-1 is a pseudogene locus. There are 15 residues in the CDR3. The CDR3 loop is CARQGWEGMNTEAFF. For the CDR3, the DNA is TGTGCCCGCCAAGGATGGGAGGGGATGAACACTGAAGCTTTCTTT.

This clone has a handful of counts. The chain uses TRBV18 and TRBJ1-1, with a possible D match to TRBD1 (6 bases). The CDR3 contains 16 residues. Between the trimmed V and J ends, which lost 2 bases and 0 bases, there was a span of 13 bases. CDR1 is KGHSH and CDR2 is LQKENI in the germline V gene. The CDR3 bases are TGTGCCAGCTCACCAGGAACAGGGAGTATGAACACTGAAGCTTTCTTT. Translated, it gives CASSPGTGSMNTEAFF.

CDR3 residues: CASSFPRDSSSGNTIYF. CDR3 DNA sequence: TGTGCCAGCAGCTTTCCTCGGGACTCAAGCTCTGGAAACACCATATATTTT. The chain recombines TRBV7-9 with TRBJ1-3, with D possibly TRBD1 on 5 matching bases. Trimming pared 3 bases from V and 0 bases from J, leaving 15 bases between. CDR1 is SEHNR, CDR2 FQNEAQ, per germline (reference sequence). The CDR3 spans 17 residues.

The genes are TRBV13 and TRBJ2-7; 10 positions agree with TRBD2. This CDR3 contains 14 residues. Germline V gene data show CDR1 as PRHDT and CDR2 as FYEKMQ (reference sequence). Trimming cost V 5 bases and J 5 bases; bases outside gene matches: 6. In nucleotides, the CDR3 is TGTGCCAGCAGCCGTTGGACTAGCGGTGACGAGCAGTACGTC. This encodes CASSRWTSGDEQYV.

The gene calls are TRBV30 and TRBJ2-7; TRBD1 is a possible D gene (5 bases). Germline V gene data show CDR1 as GTSNPN and CDR2 as SVGIG (reference sequence). The V end was cut by 7 bases, the J end by 10 bases, with 17 bases between. There are 11 residues in the CDR3. In DNA, the CDR3 is TGTGCCTTGAGGCAGGGTGCCCCACAGTACTTC. This gives the protein CALRQGAPQYF.

In its sample, this clone was seen a few times. The chain has TRBV19 and TRBJ1-2; D uncertain. CDR3 length: 12 residues. Trimming removed 2 bases at V and 8 bases at J, with 9 bases between. Germline CDR1 LNHDA, CDR2 SQIVND (reference sequence). The CDR3 nucleotides are TGTGCCAGTAGTATAACCGGAGAAGGCTACACCTTC. This gives the protein CASSITGEGYTF.

The chain uses TRBV27 and TRBJ1-2, with D perhaps matching TRBD1 (5 bases). Germline-derived CDR1 and CDR2 are MNHEY and SMNVEV (reference sequence). With 4 bases removed from V and 0 bases from J, the gap between germline ends came to 12 bases. CDR3 size: 15 residues. The CDR3 nucleotides are TGTGCCAGCAGTTCCTATGACAGTTCTAACTATGGCTACACCTTC. Translating it yields CASSSYDSSNYGYTF.

This chain links TRBV5-1 with TRBJ2-1; 11 positions match TRBD2. J lost 7 bases, V lost 4 bases, and 13 bases had no gene match. The CDR3 length is 17 residues. From germline, CDR1 is SGHRS and CDR2 YFSETQ. The CDR3, as DNA: TGCGCCAGCAGCGCAGGCCTCCTAGCGGGAGGAGGGAATGAGCAGTTCTTC. It is translated as CASSAGLLAGGGNEQFF.

Comments on this clone: The sample has other DNA sequences that encode this CDR3 too. The rearrangement joins TRBV5-4 to TRBJ2-1; D might be TRBD1 (5 bases). V was cut by 3 bases and J by 0 bases, with 13 bases left in between. Germline V CDR1 and CDR2: SGHNT, YYREEE (reference sequence). The length of the CDR3 is 16 residues. The CDR3, as DNA: TGTGCCAGCAGCTCTGACAGAACTTTCTCCTACAATGAGCAGTTCTTC. Translated, it gives CASSSDRTFSYNEQFF.

The CDR3 DNA reads TGTGCCAGCAGCGGTAGGGGAGATACGCAGTATTTT. Translation gives CASSGRGDTQYF. The J gene is TRBJ2-3, the V gene TRBV7-3; possible D gene TRBD1, 5 bases. V was pared by 5 bases and J by 5 bases, with 8 bases between. Germline CDR1 reads SGHTA; CDR2 reads FQGTGA. This CDR3 is built from 12 residues. Complete variable domain (other parts from reference TRBV7-3 and TRBJ2-3): GAGVSQTPSNKVTEKGKYVELRCDPISGHTALYWYRQSLGQGPEFLIYFQGTGAADDSGLPNDRFFAVRPEGSVSTLKIQRTERGDSAVYLCASSGRGDTQYFGPGTRLTVL.

The rearrangement links TRBV6-1 to TRBJ2-1; D possibly corresponds to TRBD2 (6 bases). Germline CDR1 is MNHNS and CDR2 is SASEGT. This CDR3 is 15 amino acids long. Trimming cost V 4 bases and J 4 bases, with 14 bases left between them. The CDR3 protein is CASSAIGGEYNEQFF. Here the CDR3 DNA reads TGTGCCAGCAGTGCGATAGGAGGGGAGTACAATGAGCAGTTCTTC.